This TCR beta chain was identified during a study of blood T cell repertoires in COVID-19. On the study more broadly: Sources were T cells, B-cell-depleted T cells, or PBMCs; the material itself was cDNA or gDNA.

The data were produced by immunoSEQ multiplex PCR, yet TCRdb's version contains in-frame clones alone and is incomplete. The profile shows about 73,000 clones, approximately 80% of them singletons. The CDR3 is made up of 16 amino acids. V lost 3 bases to trimming and J lost 5 bases; unmatched junction nucleotides: 6. Germline V gene data show CDR1 as MDHEN and CDR2 as SYDVKM. Patients from Seattle were sampled longitudinally, starting during active infection. The J gene is TRBJ1-5, the V gene TRBV28; TRBD1 agrees at 11 bases. This TCR was sampled from a man in his 70s with COVID-19, enrolled during active disease. Sequences were obtained from peripheral blood. This CDR3 is CASSFHGQGAHQPQHF. The CDR3 region has the DNA TGTGCCAGCAGTTTCCACGGACAGGGGGCGCATCAGCCCCAGCATTTT.